The clone carrying this T cell receptor beta chain was recorded only once. The CDR3 sequence is 12 residues long. Germline V gene lookup returns CDR1 SEHNR and CDR2 FQNEAQ (reference sequence). This record belongs to a study of tumor-infiltrating lymphocytes in oesophageal squamous cell carcinoma. One entry per CDR3 protein results from TCRdb running MiXCR on the PCR reads. The table records 15,000 to 25,000 distinct CDR3 sequences, around two fifths of them present only once. This TCR was recovered from a male donor with esophageal squamous cell carcinoma. The chain uses TRBV7-9 and TRBJ2-5; D gene uncertain. The assigned J gene may be wrong: the sequence end matches TRBJ2-7 better. Sequenced: esophageal tumor tissue. The CDR3 loop reads CASSLAPYEQYF. CDR3 sequence (DNA): TGTGCCAGCAGCTTAGCGCCCTACGAGCAGTACTTC.